These 16 T cell receptor beta chains were sequenced from one sample in a study of yellow fever vaccine responses in identical twins. TCRdb passed the RT-PCR reads through MiXCR, listing each CDR3 protein once. Among over a thousand distinct CDR3 sequences listed, roughly 78% were seen once. The source material was T cells from blood (PBMCs), unsorted or a sorted subset (not recorded which), sampled before or after yellow fever vaccination (not recorded which). Receptors originate from a female donor who received the yellow fever vaccine.

The gene calls are TRBV11-1 and TRBJ2-3, with D perhaps given as TRBD1 or TRBD2 (5 bases each). The CDR3 is made up of 14 amino acids. V lost 3 bases to trimming and J lost 0 bases, with 7 bases between them. Germline loops: CDR1 SGHAT, CDR2 FQDESV (reference sequence). The CDR3 DNA reads as TGTGCCAGCAGCTTTTGGGGGAGCACAGATACGCAGTATTTT. Its protein is CASSFWGSTDTQYF.

This rearrangement joins TRBV20-1 to TRBJ2-1; 7 positions match TRBD2. The CDR3 is 15 amino acids. Losses at the gene ends were 0 bases for V and 8 bases for J; bases not matched to a gene: 10. CDR1 and CDR2 from the germline V gene are DFQATT and SNEGSKA (reference sequence). DNA for the CDR3: TGCAGTGCTAGAGATGGGCGGGAGACTTTCGATGAGCAGTTCTTC. This gives the protein CSARDGRETFDEQFF.

The J gene is TRBJ2-7, the V gene TRBV28; maybe TRBD1 (6 bases). With 3 bases removed from V and 5 bases from J, the gap between germline ends came to 8 bases. This CDR3 has 12 amino acids. Germline CDR1 is MDHEN and CDR2 is SYDVKM. Here the CDR3 reads CASSLGHNEQYF. In DNA, the CDR3 is TGTGCCAGCAGTTTGGGACACAACGAGCAGTACTTC.

V and J are TRBV4-1 and TRBJ1-1; possibly TRBD1 for D (5 bases). Germline values: CDR1 MGHRA, CDR2 YSYEKL. The CDR3 covers 13 residues. The V end was cut by 2 bases, the J end by 3 bases, with 7 bases between. The CDR3 region has the DNA TGCGCCAGCAGCCAATCGGGGGACACTGAAGCTTTCTTT. The encoded protein is CASSQSGDTEAFF.

A few counts support this clonotype. V is TRBV5-1 and J is TRBJ1-2; D ambiguous. The CDR3 loop spans 12 amino acids. V was trimmed by 0 bases and J by 0 bases, leaving 0 bases between them. In germline, CDR1 is SGHRS, CDR2 YFSETQ. The CDR3 DNA sequence: TGCGCCAGCAGCTTGGCTAACTATGGCTACACCTTC. It yields the protein CASSLANYGYTF.

The rearrangement uses TRBV6-1 and TRBJ1-1; no reliable D call. The CDR3 runs 14 residues. Germline V gene lookup returns CDR1 MNHNS and CDR2 SASEGT. Trimming removed 8 bases at V and 0 bases at J, with 13 bases between. The CDR3 here is CASRSLALNTEAFF. The CDR3 DNA sequence: TGTGCCAGCCGCTCCCTGGCTCTGAACACTGAAGCTTTCTTT.

The chain links TRBV11-1 to TRBJ2-4; TRBD1 aligns across 7 bases. The germline V gene has CDR1 SGHAT and CDR2 FQDESV (reference sequence). J was trimmed by 4 bases and V by 3 bases; bases with no gene match: 3. This CDR3 has 14 amino acids. The CDR3 protein is CASSFGTDKNIQYF. CDR3 nucleotides: TGTGCCAGCAGCTTTGGGACAGATAAAAACATTCAGTACTTC. The variable domain in full, completed from reference TRBV11-1 and TRBJ2-4, reads EAEVAQSPRYKITEKSQAVAFWCDPISGHATLYWYRQILGQGPELLVQFQDESVVDDSQLPKDRFSAERLKGVDSTLKIQPAELGDSAMYLCASSFGTDKNIQYFGAGTRLSVL.

In the case of this clonotype: One end of the junction does not line up with germline, which may come from a read error. This chain uses TRBV7-6 with TRBJ2-1; 8 positions agree with TRBD2. Germline assignment: CDR1 SGHVS and CDR2 FNYEAQ. CDR3 length equals 13 residues. The CDR3 reads CASSLGLANEQFF. The CDR3 DNA sequence: TGTGCTAGCAGCTTAGGACTAGCCAATGAGCAGTTCTTC.

V gene TRBV30 combines with J gene TRBJ1-5; D is perhaps TRBD1 (5 bases). The CDR3 runs 14 residues. With 3 bases removed from V and 6 bases from J, the gap between germline ends came to 15 bases. The germline gives CDR1 GTSNPN, CDR2 SVGIG (reference sequence). CDR3: CAWRMTRGTQPQHF. The CDR3 nucleotides are TGTGCCTGGAGAATGACTCGGGGGACTCAGCCCCAGCATTTT. The full variable domain, in which reference TRBV30 and TRBJ1-5 provide the parts outside the CDR3, is SQTIHQWPATLVQPVGSPLSLECTVEGTSNPNLYWYRQAAGRGLQLLFYSVGIGQISSEVPQNLSASRPQDRQFILSSKKLLLSDSGFYLCAWRMTRGTQPQHFGDGTRLSIL.

The rearrangement links TRBV4-3 to TRBJ1-2; 9 bases line up with TRBD1. Unmatched junction bases numbered 5, after V lost 0 bases and J lost 6 bases. From germline, CDR1 is LGHNA and CDR2 YSLEER. The length of the CDR3 is 15 residues. The CDR3 is CASSQEARDRDGYTF. CDR3 bases: TGCGCCAGCAGCCAAGAAGCCCGGGACAGGGATGGCTACACCTTC.

This clonotype was seen a few times. The chain joins TRBV11-1 to TRBJ2-3, with D unresolved. The germline CDR1 and CDR2 sequences are SGHAT and FQDESV (reference sequence). V lost 2 bases to trimming and J lost 2 bases, with 11 bases between them. This CDR3 contains 15 residues. This CDR3 is CASSLKAVNTDTQYF. CDR3 nucleotide sequence: TGTGCCAGCAGCTTAAAGGCAGTTAACACAGATACGCAGTATTTT.

This clonotype was observed a single time. This chain uses TRBV20-1 with TRBJ2-5, with no clear D. V was trimmed by 3 bases and J by 2 bases, leaving 7 bases between them. CDR3 size: 12 residues. Germline assignment: CDR1 DFQATT and CDR2 SNEGSKA (reference sequence). For the CDR3, the DNA is TGCAGTGCTAGTAAACAGCAAGAGACCCAGTACTTC. Residues: CSASKQQETQYF.

V gene TRBV6-5 combines with J gene TRBJ2-1; the D gene could be TRBD1 or TRBD2 (5 bases each). Trimming took off 2 bases at V and 12 bases at J, with 11 bases between the two ends. Per the germline V gene, CDR1 is MNHEY and CDR2 is SVGAGI. The CDR3 runs 12 residues. CDR3 in amino acids: CASSYLGAGQFF. The CDR3 DNA is TGTGCCAGCAGTTACCTCGGGGCGGGGCAGTTCTTC.

CDR3 amino acids: CASSQDNYSNQPQHF. CDR3 bases: TGCGCCAGCAGCCAAGATAATTATAGCAATCAGCCCCAGCATTTT. This chain uses TRBV4-1 with TRBJ1-5; D not resolved. This CDR3 is 15 amino acids long. V lost 0 bases and J lost 0, with 6 bases in between. CDR1 and CDR2 (germline): MGHRA, YSYEKL.

DNA for the CDR3: TGTGCCAGCAGCCTCGCAGGGGAGGTAACTGAAGCTTTCTTT. Translation gives CASSLAGEVTEAFF. The rearrangement uses TRBV11-3 and TRBJ1-1; D is perhaps TRBD1 (6 bases). Germline CDR1 SGHNT, CDR2 YENEEA. V was shortened by 5 bases and J by 5 bases, with 15 bases between the two germline ends. The CDR3 length is 14 residues.

The chain couples TRBV4-3 to TRBJ2-1; 10 bases are shared with TRBD2. This CDR3 is built from 15 residues. With 0 bases clipped from V and 9 bases from J, the junction kept 5 bases outside the gene matches. Germline assignment: CDR1 LGHNA and CDR2 YSLEER. DNA for the CDR3: TGCGCCAGCAGCCAAGATGAGCGGGAGGGCGCTGAGCAGTTCTTC. Residues: CASSQDEREGAEQFF.